This entry lists 15 T cell receptor beta chains sequenced from one sample in a study of human T cells and chemical hapten exposure. Time point: patch test 1, 2 weeks after DPC sensitization. This sample's treatment: therapeutic diphenylcyclopropenone sensitization with weekly scalp DPC. Each CDR3 protein is one row after TCRdb ran MiXCR on the RACE reads. The data contain roughly 360,000 distinct CDR3 sequences, 4.8% of them singletons. The specimen was whole blood, collected in connection with sensitization to the hapten diphenylcyclopropenone (DPC). These receptors were obtained from a woman aged 45 to 65 with alopecia areata. Some clones in this sample may be carry-over from other donors' samples.

This clonotype was observed many times. The gene calls are TRBV12-3 or TRBV12-4 and TRBJ1-1; D not certain. V was cut by 6 bases and J by 6 bases, with 11 bases left in between. The CDR3 totals 12 residues. The CDR3 region is CASSREGAEAFF. CDR3 coding DNA: TGTGCCAGCAGCCGGGAGGGCGCTGAAGCTTTCTTT.

This clonotype was detected ten times or more. The chain joins TRBV12-3 or TRBV12-4 to TRBJ2-1; 11 nucleotides match TRBD2. The CDR3 runs 17 residues. Trimming cost V 6 bases and J 2 bases; bases outside gene matches: 9. CDR3 bases: TGTGCCAGCAGGAGGTCTCTTAGCGGGAGGGCCTACAATGAGCAGTTCTTC. This gives the protein CASRRSLSGRAYNEQFF.

Many counts were recorded for this clonotype. The V call is TRBV12-3 or TRBV12-4, the J call TRBJ2-7, with D possibly TRBD2 on 5 matching bases. Trimming pared 6 bases from V and 4 bases from J, leaving 16 bases between. This CDR3 has 14 residues. In DNA form, the CDR3 reads TGTGCCAGCAGCTACGGAGGAGAAGGGTACGAGCAGTACTTC. It encodes CASSYGGEGYEQYF.

This clonotype was observed many times. The V call is TRBV7-9, the J call TRBJ2-5; D call uncertain. Between the trimmed V and J ends, which lost 1 base and 1 base, there was a span of 7 bases. CDR3 length: 14 residues. In germline, CDR1 is SEHNR, CDR2 FQNEAQ (reference sequence). This CDR3 is CASSLDQFQETQYF. In nucleotides, the CDR3 is TGTGCCAGCAGCTTAGACCAGTTCCAAGAGACCCAGTACTTC.

This chain links TRBV12-3 or TRBV12-4 with TRBJ2-1, with a possible D match to TRBD1 (6 bases). The CDR3 has 12 amino acids. Trimming cost V 4 bases and J 8 bases, with 9 bases left between them. In nucleotides, the CDR3 is TGTGCCAGCAGTTATAGGGGGTATGAGCAGTTCTTC. Translating gives CASSYRGYEQFF.

This chain links TRBV7-9 with TRBJ2-1, with D perhaps TRBD2 (5 bases). CDR1 and CDR2 (germline): SEHNR, FQNEAQ (reference sequence). V was pared by 5 bases and J by 15 bases, with 14 bases between. This CDR3 region has 11 residues. As DNA, the CDR3 is TGTGCCAGCAGCCAAACTAGGAATTGGTTCTTC. Protein: CASSQTRNWFF.

This clonotype was observed at least ten times. The chain recombines TRBV7-2 with TRBJ1-1; D gene uncertain. The V and J ends lost 1 base and 3 bases respectively, with 15 bases between them. The CDR3 contains 16 residues. From germline, CDR1 is SGHTA and CDR2 FQGNSA. CDR3 residues: CASSLGVGARDTEAFF. The CDR3 DNA reads TGTGCCAGCAGCTTAGGGGTTGGCGCCCGGGACACTGAAGCTTTCTTT.

A few counts support this clonotype. The genes are TRBV5-1 and TRBJ2-1; TRBD2 matches at 16 bases. After removal of 4 bases from V and 7 bases from J, the junction contained 14 bases not matched to a gene. CDR3 length: 19 amino acids. Germline CDR1 reads SGHRS; CDR2 reads YFSETQ. The CDR3 region has the DNA TGCGCCAGCAGCCCCCCGGGACTAGCGGGGGGGCCGGCCCAGAATGAGCAGTTCTTC. It is translated as CASSPPGLAGGPAQNEQFF.

V is TRBV11-1 and J is TRBJ2-7; D ambiguous. V shed 3 bases and J shed 5 bases, with 5 bases lying between them. The CDR3 contains 11 residues. Germline lookup yields CDR1 SGHAT and CDR2 FQDESV (reference sequence). CDR3 region: CASSFHDEQYF. The CDR3 coding sequence is TGTGCCAGCAGCTTTCACGACGAGCAGTACTTC.

This clonotype was recorded at least ten times. The V call is TRBV5-1, the J call TRBJ2-3; D uncertain. The CDR3 contains 16 residues. The germline V gene has CDR1 SGHRS and CDR2 YFSETQ. The ends were cut back, 3 bases at V and 2 bases at J, with 16 bases in the middle. CDR3 sequence reads: CASSSEPLRPTDTQYF. CDR3 DNA sequence: TGCGCCAGCAGCTCCGAGCCTTTGCGACCCACAGATACGCAGTATTTT.

Ten or more counts support this clonotype. J is TRBJ1-6 and V is TRBV27; D gene ambiguous. V was pared by 4 bases and J by 8 bases, with 18 bases between. The V gene's germline CDR1 is MNHEY and CDR2 SMNVEV (reference sequence). This CDR3 is 16 amino acids long. The CDR3 DNA is TGTGCCAGCAGTTGGGTCGTGGGGAACGTGCATTCACCCCTCCACTTT. As protein: CASSWVVGNVHSPLHF.

This clonotype was observed a few times. The V call is TRBV29-1, the J call TRBJ1-1; weak D call: TRBD1 (6 bases). The germline V gene encodes CDR1 SQVTM and CDR2 ANQGSEA. The V end lost 6 bases, the J end lost 1 base, and 18 bases lay between the germline ends. The CDR3 has 15 residues. CDR3 protein: CSVVAIGGPNTEAFF. CDR3 sequence (DNA): TGCAGCGTCGTCGCGATAGGGGGACCGAACACTGAAGCTTTCTTT.

This clonotype was seen a handful of times. The CDR3 reads CASNLPTRSGSSYNEQFF. The CDR3, as DNA: TGTGCCAGCAACTTACCAACTAGATCAGGAAGCTCCTACAATGAGCAGTTCTTC. V usage is TRBV6-6 and J usage is TRBJ2-1; D perhaps matches TRBD2 (5 bases). Trimming took off 7 bases at V and 0 bases at J, with 22 bases between the two ends. This CDR3 region has 18 residues. Germline V lookup: CDR1 MNHNY, CDR2 SVGAGI (reference sequence).

This clonotype was counted a few times. This rearrangement joins TRBV24-1 to TRBJ2-3; D remains ambiguous. CDR3 length: 13 amino acids. CDR1 KGHDR and CDR2 SFDVKD come from the germline V gene. With 4 bases removed from V and 7 bases from J, the gap between germline ends came to 11 bases. The CDR3, as DNA: TGTGCCACCAGTGAGGGTTCGATCCATACGCAGTATTTT. Amino acids: CATSEGSIHTQYF.

This rearrangement joins TRBV2 to TRBJ1-4; TRBD1 matches 11 bases. The CDR3 extends over 14 amino acids. Germline CDR1 reads SNHLY; CDR2 reads FYNNEI. Trimming cost V 4 bases and J 8 bases; bases outside gene matches: 3. CDR3 loop: CASSGTGGVEKLFF. For the CDR3, the DNA is TGTGCCAGCAGTGGGACAGGGGGCGTAGAAAAACTGTTTTTT.